What follows are 9 T cell receptor beta chains derived from one specimen sequenced in a study of cytomegalovirus exposure and HLA in healthy donors. The PCR contained 60 Vbeta and 13 Jbeta primers. Assay: immunoSEQ multiplex PCR; the TCRdb copy retains only in-frame clones and omits some. The data contain about 130,000 clones, approximately 69% of them singletons. The sample was PBMCs. These receptors were collected from a man aged 35-49 years in good health and CMV-seropositive.

This clone occurred a few times. V gene TRBV6-1 combines with J gene TRBJ2-5; D uncertain. The CDR3 extends over 12 amino acids. Trimming shortened V by 8 bases and J by 7 bases, and 14 bases separated the two germline ends. In germline, CDR1 is MNHNS, CDR2 SASEGT. CDR3 DNA sequence: TGTGCCAGCTATTATAGGCCAGGGACCCAGTACTTC. Amino acid sequence: CASYYRPGTQYF.

J is TRBJ2-3 and V is TRBV11-2; 9 bases align to TRBD2. CDR1 SGHAT and CDR2 FQNNGV come from the germline V gene. V was clipped by 4 bases and J by 0 bases; unmatched bases: 8. There are 17 residues in the CDR3. The CDR3 nucleotides are TGTGCCAGCAGCTGGAGCGGGGGGAAGTGGAGCACAGATACGCAGTATTTT. Protein product: CASSWSGGKWSTDTQYF.

V usage is TRBV6-1 and J usage is TRBJ2-3; 10 bases are a match to TRBD1. The CDR3 loop spans 15 amino acids. CDR1 MNHNS and CDR2 SASEGT come from the germline V gene. Trimming at V came to 5 bases and at J to 2 bases, leaving 4 bases not matched to a gene. CDR3 in DNA: TGTGCCAGCAGTATCGGGACAGGGGTCACAGATACGCAGTATTTT. Translating it yields CASSIGTGVTDTQYF.

The chain uses TRBV28 and TRBJ2-7, with 8 nucleotides matching TRBD1. Germline V gene sequence: CDR1 MDHEN, CDR2 SYDVKM. This CDR3 region has 15 residues. After removal of 6 bases from V and 2 bases from J, the junction contained 9 bases not matched to a gene. CDR3 nucleotides: TGTGCCAGCAGCCCCCCGGGACAGGCCACCTACGAGCAGTACTTC. It yields the protein CASSPPGQATYEQYF.

This clone was counted between two and nine times. This chain uses TRBV5-4 with TRBJ2-5; no reliable D call. The CDR3 contains 13 residues. V lost 2 bases to trimming and J lost 2 bases, with 7 bases between them. Germline-derived CDR1 and CDR2 are SGHNT and YYREEE (reference sequence). In DNA form, the CDR3 reads TGTGCCAGCAGCTTAGCTAAACAAGAGACCCAGTACTTC. Its translation: CASSLAKQETQYF.

The chain combines TRBV6-5 with TRBJ2-1; weak D call: TRBD2 (5 bases). Trimming removed 2 bases at V and 3 bases at J, with 11 bases between. CDR3 length: 15 residues. Germline-derived CDR1 and CDR2 are MNHEY and SVGAGI. Here the CDR3 reads CASSYAGGFYNEQFF. The CDR3 nucleotides read TGTGCCAGCAGTTACGCGGGTGGGTTCTACAATGAGCAGTTCTTC.

This chain links TRBV19 with TRBJ1-1, with D tentatively TRBD1 (6 bases). Trimming stripped 4 bases from V and 2 bases from J, with 8 bases between. Germline CDR1 reads LNHDA; CDR2 reads SQIVND (reference sequence). The CDR3 length is 13 residues. The CDR3 spells CASSNRDNTEAFF. The CDR3 DNA is TGTGCCAGTAGTAACAGGGACAACACTGAAGCTTTCTTT.

The chain uses TRBV6-6 and TRBJ1-3; no clear D gene. CDR1 and CDR2 from the germline V gene are MNHNY and SVGAGI (reference sequence). The CDR3 totals 12 residues. The V and J ends lost 10 bases and 4 bases respectively, with 11 bases between them. DNA of the CDR3: TGTGCCACCACCAGAACCGGAAACACCATATATTTT. Amino acid sequence: CATTRTGNTIYF.

The V and J genes are TRBV12-5 and TRBJ1-2; TRBD1 matches at 12 bases. The junction had 9 bases not matched to a gene; V was cut back by 1 base and J by 3 bases. This CDR3 spans 18 amino acids. Germline values: CDR1 LGHNT, CDR2 FRNRAP. This chain's CDR3 is CASGLAPGQGALYYGYTF. The CDR3 DNA is TGTGCTAGTGGTTTGGCTCCGGGACAGGGGGCTTTATACTATGGCTACACCTTC.